The sequence of this T cell receptor beta chain was determined in a study of Ad26.COV2.S vaccination and SARS-CoV-2 variants. Only in-frame clones appear in the TCRdb table, and some are missing; sequencing was by immunoSEQ multiplex PCR. The profile shows some 340,000 clones, 86% of them singletons. Regarding treatment: about 20 received Ad26.COV2.S at low or high dose, single or two shots; 5 received placebo; per-sample allocation not given. The samples were gathered on day 63 after the first injection of vaccine or placebo. In the case of this clone: This same CDR3 is encoded by further DNA sequences in the sample.

This receptor was identified in a person aged 18-60 years who received the Ad26.COV2.S COVID-19 vaccine or a placebo. The source was peripheral blood, collected in a trial of Ad26.COV2.S vaccine versus placebo.

The CDR3 region is CASSSDGNYGYTF. For the CDR3, the DNA is TGTGCCAGCAGCTCGGACGGGAACTATGGCTACACCTTC. V is TRBV5-6 and J is TRBJ1-2; D not resolved. The CDR3 spans 13 residues. The germline V gene encodes CDR1 SGHDT and CDR2 YYEEEE. V shed 3 bases and J shed 2 bases, with 8 bases lying between them.